Listed below are T cell receptor beta chains from one sample, sequenced in a study of identifying expanded T cells in peripheral blood. Data came from immunoSEQ multiplex PCR; TCRdb stores just in-frame clones and leaves some out. Among some 99,000 clones listed, around 90% were seen once. The sample taken for sequencing was blood. The origin of the receptors is a person between 18 and 75 years old in good health. The CDR3 runs from the conserved cysteine through the conserved F or W. Each record gives: V gene, J gene, clone size, D gene, CDR3 DNA, CDR3 protein. A D gene is named only where the DNA matches it firmly. Only some rows state a clone size, as once, few, many or a class for expanded clones.

TRBV6-5,TRBJ2-7,once,-,TGTGCCAGCAGCCGCGGCCCCCTACGGGACGAGCAGTACTTC,CASSRGPLRDEQYF
TRBV28,TRBJ1-1,-,-,TGTGCCAGCAGCTTATTAAGGGGGTCCCGAACTATGAACACTGAAGCTTTCTTT,CASSLLRGSRTMNTEAFF
TRBV25-1,TRBJ1-2,-,-,TGTGCCACTCACCTGGACGGGAGCTATGGCTACACCTTC,CATHLDGSYGYTF
TRBV11-2,TRBJ2-7,-,TRBD2,TGTGCCAGCAGCTGGCCTAGCGGGGGCGTACCCTACGAGCAGTACTTC,CASSWPSGGVPYEQYF
TRBV10-3,TRBJ1-5,-,-,TGTGCCATCAGTGACGCGGGGGGCCGAAGCAATCAGCCCCAGCATTTT,CAISDAGGRSNQPQHF
TRBV18,TRBJ2-7,-,TRBD1,TGTGCCAGCTCACCACCGGGACAGGGGTACTACGAGCAGTACTTC,CASSPPGQGYYEQYF
TRBV2,TRBJ2-7,-,TRBD2,TGTGCCAGCAGCGAGACTAGCGGGAGGGCATACGAGCAGTACTTC,CASSETSGRAYEQYF
TRBV7-3,TRBJ1-1,-,-,TGTGCCAGCAGCTTGGGTTCAAGGGGGTTGAACACTGAAGCTTTCTTT,CASSLGSRGLNTEAFF
TRBV2,TRBJ1-2,-,TRBD1,TGTGCCAGCAGGGACCGGGACAGGGAAGATGGCTACACCTTC,CASRDRDREDGYTF
TRBV11-2,TRBJ1-6,-,-,TGTGCCAGCAGCTTAGACCCTGGGAGTTCACCCCTCCACTTT,CASSLDPGSSPLHF
TRBV7-2,TRBJ1-1,-,-,TGTGCCAGCAGCTTAGAGGCAGGGAACACTGAAGCTTTCTTT,CASSLEAGNTEAFF
TRBV9,TRBJ2-1,-,-,TGTGCCAGCAGCCCATACCTTAGCGCAGGGAATGAAGAGCAGTTCTTC,CASSPYLSAGNEEQFF
TRBV28,TRBJ2-3,-,-,TGTGCCAGCAGTTTATTGGGGAAGACAGATACGCAGTATTTT,CASSLLGKTDTQYF
TRBV27,TRBJ1-5,-,-,TGTGCCAGCAGGCGCCAGGGGAATCAGCCCCAGCATTTT,CASRRQGNQPQHF
TRBV5-6,TRBJ1-2,-,-,TGTGCCAGCAGCCCAGTGGGGGGTATGTTAGGCTACACCTTC,CASSPVGGMLGYTF
TRBV6-1,TRBJ1-2,-,-,TGTGCCAGCAGTGAACGTGGAGTCTCTAACTATGGCTACACCTTC,CASSERGVSNYGYTF
TRBV6-6,TRBJ2-5,-,-,TGTGCCAGCTCGGGAGTGGAGACCCAGTACTTC,CASSGVETQYF
TRBV2,TRBJ2-7,few,-,TGTGCCAGCAGTGGGACCGTGAGCTCCTACGAGCAGTACTTC,CASSGTVSSYEQYF
TRBV11-2,TRBJ2-3,-,-,TGTGCCAGCAGCTTTGATACGCAGTATTTT,CASSFDTQYF
TRBV28,TRBJ2-5,-,TRBD1,TGTGCCAGCAGTTTTTTGACAGGGGGCCAAGAGACCCAGTACTTC,CASSFLTGGQETQYF
TRBV5-6,TRBJ2-7,-,-,TGTGCCAGCAGCCGTCAGGGGATCTACGAGCAGTACTTC,CASSRQGIYEQYF
TRBV13,TRBJ1-2,-,TRBD1,TGTGCCAGCAGCTTTAGATCAGGGGGCGGTGACTATGGCTACACCTTC,CASSFRSGGGDYGYTF
TRBV9,TRBJ2-2,once,TRBD1,TGTGCCAGCAGCGGGAGAGGACAGGGGTCCGGGGAGCTGTTTTTT,CASSGRGQGSGELFF
TRBV10-3,TRBJ2-2,-,-,TGTGCCATCAGTGCATCCGAGAACACCGGGGAGCTGTTTTTT,CAISASENTGELFF
TRBV10-3,TRBJ2-3,-,-,TGTGCCATCAGTGTTGCGGGCCCAGATACGCAGTATTTT,CAISVAGPDTQYF
TRBV27,TRBJ2-6,-,-,TGTGCCAGCAGTTTATCGTACGGGTTCTCTGGGGCCAACGTCCTGACTTTC,CASSLSYGFSGANVLTF
TRBV5-5,TRBJ2-7,once,-,TGTGCCAGCAGCTTGGCCTCGGCAGGGCGCGGCGAGCAGTACTTC,CASSLASAGRGEQYF
TRBV15,TRBJ1-1,few,-,TGTGCCACCAGCAGAGAAACTGCGGCCACTGAAGCTTTCTTT,CATSRETAATEAFF
TRBV7-9,TRBJ2-5,-,-,TGTGCCAGCAGCTTAGGCGGCAGGGGGGTCCAAGAGACCCAGTACTTC,CASSLGGRGVQETQYF
TRBV7-8,TRBJ2-1,few,-,TGTGCCAGCAGCTTACTGGAATCCAATGAGCAGTTCTTC,CASSLLESNEQFF
TRBV14,TRBJ1-2,-,-,TGTGCCAGCAGCCAAGATCCACGGGGCAACTATGGCTACACCTTC,CASSQDPRGNYGYTF
TRBV10-3,TRBJ2-6,-,-,TGTGCCGTCGGGACCCTTGTTTTAGGTGGGGCCAACGTCCTGACTTTC,CAVGTLVLGGANVLTF
TRBV29-1,TRBJ2-3,-,-,TGCAGCGTTTATGGGCAGTTCACAGATACGCAGTATTTT,CSVYGQFTDTQYF
TRBV25-1,TRBJ1-2,-,-,TGTGCCAGCAGTGAACGGGGTTGGGGCTACACCTTC,CASSERGWGYTF
TRBV29-1,TRBJ2-7,-,TRBD1,TGCAGCGCCGGGGGACAGGGCTACGAGCAGTACTTC,CSAGGQGYEQYF
TRBV5-1,TRBJ2-3,-,-,TGCGCCAGCAGCTTGGCGCCCAGAGATGAAGATACGCAGTATTTT,CASSLAPRDEDTQYF
TRBV27,TRBJ2-1,-,-,TGTGCCAGCAAGACCGGGTCCCCCTACAATGAGCAGTTCTTC,CASKTGSPYNEQFF
TRBV6-1,TRBJ2-3,-,-,TGTGCCAGCAGTCTTATGGGGCGGGATACGCAGTATTTT,CASSLMGRDTQYF
TRBV4-3,TRBJ1-5,-,-,TGCGCCAGCAGCCAAGAGATAGGGGGGCCCCAGCATTTT,CASSQEIGGPQHF
TRBV5-6,TRBJ2-7,-,TRBD1,TGTGCCAGCAGCTTGGGGGTTTGGACAGGGATAGTCGACGAGCAGTACTTC,CASSLGVWTGIVDEQYF
TRBV5-1,TRBJ2-3,-,-,TGCGCCAGCAGCTTGCGTCTGGGGGCGGTTAGCACAGATACGCAGTATTTT,CASSLRLGAVSTDTQYF
TRBV4-1,TRBJ1-5,-,-,TGCGCCAGCAGCCAAGACGCGTTAGGCGGGCGGCCCCAGCATTTT,CASSQDALGGRPQHF
TRBV29-1,TRBJ2-7,-,-,TGCAGCGTGACGGAGATGAAAAAATCCGAGCAGTACTTC,CSVTEMKKSEQYF
TRBV10-3,TRBJ2-2,-,-,TGTGCCATCGGGCGGGGGAACACCGGGGAGCTGTTTTTT,CAIGRGNTGELFF
TRBV5-3,TRBJ2-4,-,-,TGTGCCAGAAGCTTGGAGGGGGGTGCCAAAAACATTCAGTACTTC,CARSLEGGAKNIQYF
TRBV13,TRBJ2-2,-,-,TGTGCCAGCAGCTCCAGACCGAACACCGGGGAGCTGTTTTTT,CASSSRPNTGELFF
TRBV7-2,TRBJ2-5,-,-,TGTGCCAGCAGCACAACAGGGAATCAAGAGACCCAGTACTTC,CASSTTGNQETQYF
TRBV14,TRBJ2-7,-,TRBD1,TGTGCCAGCAGAGAAACCGGGACAGGGCCATCCTACGAGCAGTACTTC,CASRETGTGPSYEQYF
TRBV28,TRBJ1-1,-,-,TGTGCCAGCAGTCCGACGGGACATGTGAACACTGAAGCTTTCTTT,CASSPTGHVNTEAFF
TRBV5-1,TRBJ2-1,-,TRBD2,TGCGCCAGCAGCTTGGGCGGGAGGGGCGATGAGCAGTTCTTC,CASSLGGRGDEQFF
TRBV7-3,TRBJ2-2,-,-,TGTGCCAGCAGCTCCCCGGGCGGGCGAACCGGGGAGCTGTTTTTT,CASSSPGGRTGELFF
TRBV9,TRBJ2-7,-,TRBD1,TGTGCCAGCAGCGTGCGGACAGGGATCAACTACGAGCAGTACTTC,CASSVRTGINYEQYF
TRBV5-4,TRBJ2-3,-,-,TGTGCCAGCAGCTACCAGACCCCCGGCACAGATACGCAGTATTTT,CASSYQTPGTDTQYF
TRBV14,TRBJ2-1,-,-,TGTGCCAGCGCCCGGGATAGGAGGATTGAGCAGTTCTTC,CASARDRRIEQFF
TRBV7-9,TRBJ2-5,-,-,TGTGCCAGCAGCTTCGCCCTGCTGGTTGGAACCCAGTACTTC,CASSFALLVGTQYF
TRBV5-1,TRBJ2-3,once,-,TGCGCCAGCAGCTACACCTGGGATACGCAGTATTTT,CASSYTWDTQYF
TRBV9,TRBJ1-4,-,-,TGTGCCAGCAGCGTGGGATCTTCCAGGGATGAAAAACTGTTTTTT,CASSVGSSRDEKLFF